The rows below give T cell receptor beta chains drawn from one sample of a study of CD8+ T cells in alopecia areata. Generated by immunoSEQ multiplex PCR, the TCRdb table keeps only in-frame clones and is missing some. The sample records fewer than 150,000 clones, around 58% being singletons. Source: CD8+ T cells sorted from blood, taken at week 4, from a patient treated with tofacitinib. The receptor source for this set is a human donor with alopecia areata. Each CDR3 is given with its conserved first and last residue. The D gene is left open where the match is weak. The size entry is marked missing in some rows and otherwise reads once, few, many or a size class.

abundance: medium-sized
d_gene: .
j_gene: TRBJ1-1
v_gene: TRBV5-4
CDR3nt: TGTGCCAGCAGCTTCACAGCTTCTGAAGCTTTCTTT
CDR3aa: CASSFTASEAFF

abundance: .
d_gene: .
j_gene: TRBJ1-2
v_gene: TRBV2
CDR3nt: TGTGCCAGCAGTGACCCGGACGGTTTCTATGGCTACACCTTC
CDR3aa: CASSDPDGFYGYTF

abundance: .
d_gene: TRBD1
j_gene: TRBJ2-1
v_gene: TRBV11-3
CDR3nt: TGTGCCAGCAGCCTTCCAACAGGGGATGAGCAGTTCTTC
CDR3aa: CASSLPTGDEQFF

abundance: .
d_gene: TRBD1
j_gene: TRBJ2-1
v_gene: TRBV29-1
CDR3nt: TGCAGCGTTGCCGGGACAGTTTCCCCCGTCCTCAATGAGCAGTTCTTC
CDR3aa: CSVAGTVSPVLNEQFF

abundance: .
d_gene: TRBD2
j_gene: TRBJ2-1
v_gene: TRBV30
CDR3nt: TGTGCCTGGAGTGTAGCGGGGGCGGATGAGCAGTTCTTC
CDR3aa: CAWSVAGADEQFF

abundance: few
d_gene: .
j_gene: TRBJ2-7
v_gene: TRBV7-9
CDR3nt: TGTGCCAGCAGCTTAGTGGGCGGAGCCTTCTACGAGCAGTACTTC
CDR3aa: CASSLVGGAFYEQYF

abundance: .
d_gene: .
j_gene: TRBJ2-7
v_gene: TRBV9
CDR3nt: TGTGCCAGCAGCGTAAAACGACGGCAGTGGCAGTACTTC
CDR3aa: CASSVKRRQWQYF

abundance: .
d_gene: .
j_gene: TRBJ2-1
v_gene: TRBV29-1
CDR3nt: TGCAGCGTTCCCAGGAGCAATGAGCAGTTCTTC
CDR3aa: CSVPRSNEQFF

abundance: .
d_gene: .
j_gene: TRBJ2-1
v_gene: TRBV6-5
CDR3nt: TGTGCCAGCAGTTCATTATCCTACAATGAGCAGTTCTTC
CDR3aa: CASSSLSYNEQFF

abundance: .
d_gene: .
j_gene: TRBJ2-2
v_gene: TRBV29-1
CDR3nt: TGCAGCGTACCTGGCCGAGGGCCGGAATCGAACACCGGGGAGCTGTTTTTT
CDR3aa: CSVPGRGPESNTGELFF

abundance: few
d_gene: TRBD1
j_gene: TRBJ2-3
v_gene: TRBV29-1
CDR3nt: TGCAGCGATGGGTACAGGGGCGATACGCAGTATTTT
CDR3aa: CSDGYRGDTQYF

abundance: few
d_gene: .
j_gene: TRBJ2-6
v_gene: TRBV6-8
CDR3nt: TGTGCCAGCAAACAAGGGAACCGCTCTGGGGCCAACGTCCTGACTTTC
CDR3aa: CASKQGNRSGANVLTF

abundance: few
d_gene: TRBD2
j_gene: TRBJ2-1
v_gene: TRBV4-1
CDR3nt: TGCGCCAGCAGCATAGCGGGGGGGCCCGATGAGCAGTTCTTC
CDR3aa: CASSIAGGPDEQFF

abundance: .
d_gene: .
j_gene: TRBJ2-7
v_gene: TRBV29-1
CDR3nt: TGCAGCGCTCTACACGAGAGCTCCTACGAGCAGTACTTC
CDR3aa: CSALHESSYEQYF

abundance: few
d_gene: .
j_gene: TRBJ1-6
v_gene: TRBV29-1
CDR3nt: TGCAGCGTTGAAGATTTGCAGGGTGAATCCCTCCACTTT
CDR3aa: CSVEDLQGESLHF

abundance: .
d_gene: .
j_gene: TRBJ2-7
v_gene: TRBV30
CDR3nt: TGTGCCTGGTCGTCGTGGGGAGCCTACGAGCAGTACTTC
CDR3aa: CAWSSWGAYEQYF

abundance: .
d_gene: TRBD1
j_gene: TRBJ1-2
v_gene: TRBV13
CDR3nt: TGTGCCAGCAGCTTAGAGGGCGACAGGGGGTATAACTATGGCTACACCTTC
CDR3aa: CASSLEGDRGYNYGYTF

abundance: .
d_gene: .
j_gene: TRBJ2-7
v_gene: TRBV5-1
CDR3nt: TGCGCCAGCAGCCAATCCTACGAGCAGTACTTC
CDR3aa: CASSQSYEQYF

abundance: .
d_gene: .
j_gene: TRBJ1-2
v_gene: TRBV10-3
CDR3nt: TGTGCCATCAGTGACACCCTGACAGGAGGGGATGGCTACACCTTC
CDR3aa: CAISDTLTGGDGYTF

abundance: .
d_gene: .
j_gene: TRBJ2-7
v_gene: TRBV30
CDR3nt: TGTGCCTGGAGGAACCTAGCCTACGAGCAGTACTTC
CDR3aa: CAWRNLAYEQYF

abundance: .
d_gene: .
j_gene: TRBJ1-2
v_gene: TRBV30
CDR3nt: TGTGCCTGGGGCGCGACGGGTAACTATGGCTACACCTTC
CDR3aa: CAWGATGNYGYTF

abundance: .
d_gene: .
j_gene: TRBJ2-1
v_gene: TRBV10-3
CDR3nt: TGTGCCATCAGTGAGTCTAGCGGTCCTCGGGATGAGCAGTTCTTC
CDR3aa: CAISESSGPRDEQFF

abundance: .
d_gene: .
j_gene: TRBJ2-3
v_gene: TRBV29-1
CDR3nt: TGCAGCGTTGAAACGCAGGGCCGCTCCACAGATACGCAGTATTTT
CDR3aa: CSVETQGRSTDTQYF

abundance: .
d_gene: .
j_gene: TRBJ1-2
v_gene: TRBV30
CDR3nt: TGTGCCTGGAGTGATCGTTACAGTTACGGCTACACCTTC
CDR3aa: CAWSDRYSYGYTF

abundance: .
d_gene: .
j_gene: TRBJ1-1
v_gene: TRBV6-5
CDR3nt: TGTGCCAGCAGTTACGAGGAAGGGGTCTCTGAAGCTTTCTTT
CDR3aa: CASSYEEGVSEAFF

abundance: .
d_gene: .
j_gene: TRBJ1-2
v_gene: TRBV30
CDR3nt: TGTGCCTGGAGTGGATCGACACCCGATGGCTACACCTTC
CDR3aa: CAWSGSTPDGYTF

abundance: few
d_gene: .
j_gene: TRBJ2-3
v_gene: TRBV6-5
CDR3nt: TGTGCCAGCAGTCAGGGCCTCTATTTTACGCAGTATTTT
CDR3aa: CASSQGLYFTQYF

abundance: few
d_gene: .
j_gene: TRBJ1-1
v_gene: TRBV13
CDR3nt: TGTGCCAGCAGCTTAGCAGGAGGGAACACTGAAGCTTTCTTT
CDR3aa: CASSLAGGNTEAFF

abundance: .
d_gene: .
j_gene: TRBJ2-7
v_gene: TRBV5-1
CDR3nt: TGCGCCAGCAGCTTGGCCGGGGAGCAGTACTTC
CDR3aa: CASSLAGEQYF

abundance: .
d_gene: .
j_gene: TRBJ1-1
v_gene: TRBV2
CDR3nt: TGTGCCAGCGGCCAGGACAGCGAAGCTTTCTTT
CDR3aa: CASGQDSEAFF

abundance: few
d_gene: .
j_gene: TRBJ2-1
v_gene: TRBV29-1
CDR3nt: TGCAGCGTTGAGACAGGGGAGGGGAATGAGCAGTTCTTC
CDR3aa: CSVETGEGNEQFF

abundance: .
d_gene: .
j_gene: TRBJ2-7
v_gene: TRBV30
CDR3nt: TGTGCCTGGAGTGTAAGGGGGGAGCAGTACTTC
CDR3aa: CAWSVRGEQYF

abundance: .
d_gene: .
j_gene: TRBJ2-3
v_gene: TRBV11-2
CDR3nt: TGTGCCAGCAGCTTAGGGGGGAACGTGGGACCAGATACGCAGTATTTT
CDR3aa: CASSLGGNVGPDTQYF

abundance: .
d_gene: .
j_gene: TRBJ2-1
v_gene: TRBV2
CDR3nt: TGTGCCAGCAGGGCTGGGTATGAGCAGTTCTTC
CDR3aa: CASRAGYEQFF

abundance: .
d_gene: TRBD2
j_gene: TRBJ2-1
v_gene: TRBV29-1
CDR3nt: TGCAGCGTTGAGCCCACTAGCGGGGGTAGCAATGAGCAGTTCTTC
CDR3aa: CSVEPTSGGSNEQFF

abundance: .
d_gene: .
j_gene: TRBJ1-2
v_gene: TRBV29-1
CDR3nt: TGCAGCGTTGTAGCAGGGGCGGACTATGGCTACACCTTC
CDR3aa: CSVVAGADYGYTF

abundance: .
d_gene: TRBD1
j_gene: TRBJ2-7
v_gene: TRBV11-2
CDR3nt: TGTGCCAGCAGCATTACAGGGGGCGGGTACGAGCAGTACTTC
CDR3aa: CASSITGGGYEQYF

abundance: once
d_gene: .
j_gene: TRBJ2-5
v_gene: TRBV7-9
CDR3nt: TGTGCCAGCAGCTTAGCTCCTTGGGAGACCCAGTACTTC
CDR3aa: CASSLAPWETQYF

abundance: .
d_gene: .
j_gene: TRBJ1-2
v_gene: TRBV5-4
CDR3nt: TGTGCCAGCAGCTTCGGGACATTTGGCGCGTATGGCTACACCTTC
CDR3aa: CASSFGTFGAYGYTF

abundance: once
d_gene: TRBD2
j_gene: TRBJ2-2
v_gene: TRBV29-1
CDR3nt: TGCAGCGCCGGACCGCCACTAGCGGGGGCGAACACCGGGGAGCTGTTTTTT
CDR3aa: CSAGPPLAGANTGELFF

abundance: few
d_gene: .
j_gene: TRBJ2-1
v_gene: TRBV18
CDR3nt: TGTGCCAGCTCCGACGGGACTTACTACAATGAGCAGTTCTTC
CDR3aa: CASSDGTYYNEQFF

abundance: few
d_gene: .
j_gene: TRBJ2-7
v_gene: TRBV29-1
CDR3nt: TGCAGCGGTCGGACGGGACGAAGCTACGAGCAGTACTTC
CDR3aa: CSGRTGRSYEQYF